The 28 T cell receptor beta chains presented below share a single source sample, sequenced in a study of shared clonotypes between healthy human individuals. Profiling relied on immunoSEQ multiplex PCR, and the TCRdb table lists in-frame clones only, not all of them. The repertoire holds approximately 1.9 million clones, with 90% to 95% as singletons. The naive CD8 subset, CD45RO-negative cells positively selected for CCR7, excluded terminally differentiated effector memory CD45RA+ cells. The specimen was naive CD8+ T cells from PBMCs. The source of these receptors is a man aged 18 to 30 in good health. Some clones in this sample may be carry-over from other donors' samples.

The V call is TRBV27, the J call TRBJ2-5; D perhaps matches TRBD2 (5 bases). Trimming took 3 bases from V and 7 from J, leaving 15 bases between them. Germline V gene data show CDR1 as MNHEY and CDR2 as SMNVEV (reference sequence). The CDR3 covers 14 residues. The chain's CDR3 is CASSLSGKHGTQYF. The CDR3 coding sequence is TGTGCCAGCAGTTTGTCCGGGAAACACGGGACCCAGTACTTC.

The chain has TRBV5-6 and TRBJ2-7, with D possibly being TRBD1 (6 bases). From germline, CDR1 is SGHDT and CDR2 YYEEEE. The CDR3 length is 15 residues. The germline V and J ends were trimmed by 1 base and 5 bases, with 16 bases remaining between them. The CDR3 nucleotides read TGTGCCAGCAGCTTGAACGACAGGTTCTACCACGAGCAGTACTTC. Translation gives CASSLNDRFYHEQYF.

The chain employs TRBV19 and TRBJ2-5; no reliable D call. The CDR3 sequence is 15 residues long. The V and J ends lost 9 bases and 2 bases respectively, with 19 bases between them. CDR1 and CDR2 from the germline V gene are LNHDA and SQIVND (reference sequence). CDR3 sequence (DNA): TGTGCCAGCCGATCACTCGCACTTTTTCAAGAGACCCAGTACTTC. Translated, it gives CASRSLALFQETQYF.

J is TRBJ2-2 and V is TRBV9; D not certain. This CDR3 has 17 residues. Germline-derived CDR1 and CDR2 are SGDLS and YYNGEE. V lost 3 bases and J 0 bases, leaving 15 bases between the germline ends. CDR3: CASSAPGRNANTGELFF. As DNA, the CDR3 is TGTGCCAGCAGCGCTCCCGGCCGGAACGCGAACACCGGGGAGCTGTTTTTT.

V is TRBV5-4 and J is TRBJ1-5; maybe TRBD1 (5 bases). Germline-derived CDR1 and CDR2 are SGHNT and YYREEE (reference sequence). Trimming removed 2 bases at V and 1 base at J, with 7 bases between. The CDR3 extends over 14 amino acids. The CDR3 region has the DNA TGTGCCAGCAGCTTTTACAGGAGCAATCAGCCCCAGCATTTT. Translated, it gives CASSFYRSNQPQHF. The full variable domain, rest sourced from reference TRBV5-4 and TRBJ1-5, is ETGVTQSPTHLIKTRGQQVTLRCSSQSGHNTVSWYQQALGQGPQFIFQYYREEENGRGNFPPRFSGLQFPNYSSELNVNALELDDSALYLCASSFYRSNQPQHFGDGTRLSIL.

V gene TRBV28 combines with J gene TRBJ2-5; D may be TRBD2 (6 bases). The CDR3 length is 18 residues. V was clipped by 5 bases and J by 5 bases, with 27 bases between them. CDR1 and CDR2 from the germline V gene are MDHEN and SYDVKM. The CDR3, as DNA: TGTGCCAGCAGTCCGGACTCGACTAGATCCGGTGGGTATGAGACCCAGTACTTC. Translated: CASSPDSTRSGGYETQYF.

The count of this clone is one. The chain uses TRBV7-8 and TRBJ2-1, with D perhaps matching TRBD1 (6 bases). Trimming took 5 bases from V and 9 from J, leaving 11 bases between them. Germline lookup yields CDR1 SGHVS and CDR2 FQNEAQ. This CDR3 is 12 amino acids long. The CDR3 reads CASSPTGIEQFF. CDR3 DNA: TGTGCCAGCAGCCCTACAGGGATTGAGCAGTTCTTC. Combining the CDR3 with reference TRBV7-8 and TRBJ2-1 gives the whole variable domain GAGVSQSPRYKVAKRGQDVALRCDPISGHVSLFWYQQALGQGPEFLTYFQNEAQLDKSGLPSDRFFAERPEGSVSTLKIQRTQQEDSAVYLCASSPTGIEQFFGPGTRLTVL.

V usage is TRBV5-1 and J usage is TRBJ2-1; TRBD1 agrees at 9 bases. The V segment lost 3 bases and the J segment 6 bases; nucleotides outside the gene matches: 7. This CDR3 is 15 amino acids long. Germline V gives CDR1 SGHRS, CDR2 YFSETQ. DNA of the CDR3: TGCGCCAGCAGCTACCGGGACAGGGATATCAATGAGCAGTTCTTC. Translated, it gives CASSYRDRDINEQFF.

The V call is TRBV27, the J call TRBJ1-2; D is perhaps TRBD1 (6 bases). Germline-derived CDR1 and CDR2 are MNHEY and SMNVEV (reference sequence). CDR3 length equals 13 residues. Deletions cut 6 bases from V and 3 bases from J, with 11 bases between. CDR3 sequence (DNA): TGTGCCAGCAGCCAGGGGAGGTACTATGGCTACACCTTC. This encodes CASSQGRYYGYTF.

CDR3 residues: CASSLAAGNEQYF. The CDR3 nucleotides read TGTGCCAGCAGCTTAGCGGCGGGGAACGAGCAGTACTTC. The V gene is TRBV7-9, the J gene TRBJ2-7; D is perhaps TRBD2 (6 bases). This CDR3 spans 13 amino acids. Trimming took off 0 bases at V and 5 bases at J, with 8 bases between the two ends. The germline V gene has CDR1 SEHNR and CDR2 FQNEAQ (reference sequence). Complete variable domain (other parts from reference TRBV7-9 and TRBJ2-7): DTGVSQNPRHKITKRGQNVTFRCDPISEHNRLYWYRQTLGQGPEFLTYFQNEAQLEKSRLLSDRFSAERPKGSFSTLEIQRTEQGDSAMYLCASSLAAGNEQYFGPGTRLTVT.

This clone was seen once. This sample includes further DNA sequences coding for the same CDR3. This chain joins TRBV28 and TRBJ1-1; no firm D call. V was clipped by 3 bases and J by 4 bases, with 9 bases between them. The CDR3 extends over 13 amino acids. The germline gives CDR1 MDHEN, CDR2 SYDVKM. The CDR3, as DNA: TGTGCCAGCAGTTTCGGAGTAGTCACTGAAGCTTTCTTT. Protein sequence: CASSFGVVTEAFF.

This clone was recorded once. The genes are TRBV5-6 and TRBJ2-3; unclear D gene. Germline V gene data show CDR1 as SGHDT and CDR2 as YYEEEE. V dropped 2 bases and J dropped 2 bases, with 18 bases sitting between them. The CDR3 sequence is 17 residues long. The CDR3, as DNA: TGTGCCAGCAGCTTTAGCCTCGGGCCAGAAGTCACAGATACGCAGTATTTT. Translating it yields CASSFSLGPEVTDTQYF.

This clone was recorded once. V usage is TRBV27 and J usage is TRBJ2-7, with D tentatively TRBD1 (6 bases). This CDR3 is built from 14 residues. V was clipped by 5 bases and J by 6 bases, with 17 bases between them. From germline, CDR1 is MNHEY and CDR2 SMNVEV (reference sequence). This chain's CDR3 is CASSPPRDTLEQYF. The DNA for the CDR3 is TGTGCCAGCAGTCCCCCACGGGACACCCTCGAGCAGTACTTC.

The V and J genes are TRBV4-3 and TRBJ1-4; weak D call: TRBD1 (5 bases). The germline CDR1 and CDR2 sequences are LGHNA and YSLEER. Trimming left V 2 bases short and J 0 bases short, with 13 bases between. The CDR3 loop spans 17 amino acids. CDR3 sequence: CASSQFGTLATNEKLFF. CDR3 coding DNA: TGCGCCAGCAGCCAATTCGGGACTCTTGCAACTAATGAAAAACTGTTTTTT.

The chain recombines TRBV7-9 with TRBJ2-6; TRBD1 might be the D (7 bases). The CDR3 sequence is 17 residues long. The V gene lost 5 bases and the J gene lost 2 bases, with 16 bases spanning the gap. CDR1 and CDR2 from the germline V gene are SEHNR and FQNEAQ (reference sequence). Here the CDR3 reads CASSPAQGGPGANVLTF. CDR3 in DNA: TGTGCCAGCAGCCCCGCGCAGGGGGGCCCTGGGGCCAACGTCCTGACTTTC.

The chain has TRBV7-8 and TRBJ2-3; 12 nucleotides agree with TRBD2. The germline V gene has CDR1 SGHVS and CDR2 FQNEAQ. The CDR3 is made up of 16 amino acids. The V segment lost 5 bases and the J segment 3 bases; nucleotides outside the gene matches: 6. The CDR3: CASSNGLAGLTDTQYF. The CDR3 coding sequence is TGTGCCAGCAGCAATGGACTAGCGGGACTTACAGATACGCAGTATTTT. The variable domain in full, completed from reference TRBV7-8 and TRBJ2-3, reads GAGVSQSPRYKVAKRGQDVALRCDPISGHVSLFWYQQALGQGPEFLTYFQNEAQLDKSGLPSDRFFAERPEGSVSTLKIQRTQQEDSAVYLCASSNGLAGLTDTQYFGPGTRLTVL.

This chain uses TRBV18 with TRBJ2-1, with 12 positions matching TRBD2. The CDR3 runs 15 residues. The germline CDR1 and CDR2 sequences are KGHSH and LQKENI. The trim removed 0 bases at V and 10 bases at J, leaving 4 bases unmatched. CDR3 sequence (DNA): TGTGCCAGCTCACCACCCAAAACTAGCGGGAGGGAGCAGTTCTTC. This gives the protein CASSPPKTSGREQFF.

The chain recombines TRBV4-1 with TRBJ1-5; the D is unclear. CDR3 length: 14 residues. Looked up from germline, CDR1 is MGHRA and CDR2 is YSYEKL. Trimming left V 2 bases short and J 5 bases short, with 10 bases between. The CDR3 sequence is CASSQIRDDQPQHF. The CDR3 DNA reads TGCGCCAGCAGCCAAATCCGGGATGATCAGCCCCAGCATTTT.

V and J are TRBV10-3 and TRBJ2-1, with 7 positions matching TRBD2. J was trimmed by 0 bases and V by 2 bases; bases with no gene match: 10. The CDR3 totals 18 residues. Germline lookup yields CDR1 ENHRY and CDR2 SYGVKD. CDR3 sequence (DNA): TGTGCCATCAGTGAGGGCGGTAGCGGGTGGGGCTCCTACAATGAGCAGTTCTTC. Translated, it gives CAISEGGSGWGSYNEQFF.

V is TRBV7-6 and J is TRBJ2-6; no clear D gene. Trimming took off 5 bases at V and 0 bases at J, with 8 bases between the two ends. This CDR3 has 15 amino acids. Per germline, CDR1 SGHVS and CDR2 FNYEAQ. The CDR3 nucleotides read TGTGCCAGCAGCCCTGTAACCTCTGGGGCCAACGTCCTGACTTTC. Its translation is CASSPVTSGANVLTF.

The rearrangement uses TRBV28 and TRBJ2-5, with D unclear. The V end was cut by 5 bases, the J end by 0 bases, with 10 bases between. CDR3 size: 14 residues. CDR1 and CDR2 from the germline V gene are MDHEN and SYDVKM. CDR3: CASSRGMYQETQYF. As DNA, the CDR3 is TGTGCCAGCAGTCGTGGGATGTACCAAGAGACCCAGTACTTC. Variable domain in full (rest from reference TRBV28 and TRBJ2-5): DVKVTQSSRYLVKRTGEKVFLECVQDMDHENMFWYRQDPGLGLRLIYFSYDVKMKEKGDIPEGYSVSREKKERFSLILESASTNQTSMYLCASSRGMYQETQYFGPGTRLLVL.

The gene calls are TRBV10-3 and TRBJ2-7; perhaps TRBD2 as D (6 bases). V lost 7 bases and J lost 4, with 14 bases in between. CDR3 length equals 13 residues. Per germline, CDR1 ENHRY and CDR2 SYGVKD. CDR3 DNA: TGTGCCATCACCCCCGGAGGGATTTACGAGCAGTACTTC. Translation: CAITPGGIYEQYF.

The chain uses TRBV19 and TRBJ2-7, with 9 bases lining up with TRBD1. V lost 5 bases, J lost 0 bases, and 8 bases stayed unmatched. CDR1 LNHDA and CDR2 SQIVND come from the germline V gene (reference sequence). This CDR3 is built from 16 residues. The CDR3 is CASSQLPGQGSYEQYF. CDR3 DNA sequence: TGTGCCAGTAGTCAACTCCCGGGACAGGGCTCCTACGAGCAGTACTTC.

This clone was observed a handful of times. The CDR3 spells CASSFTTGLLPEAFF. CDR3 coding DNA: TGTGCCAGCAGTTTCACGACAGGGCTTTTGCCTGAAGCTTTCTTT. The V gene is TRBV27, the J gene TRBJ1-1, with TRBD1 identical over 7 bases. Germline CDR1 is MNHEY and CDR2 is SMNVEV (reference sequence). CDR3 length: 15 residues. V trimming: 3 bases; J trimming: 6 bases; junction bases outside the gene matches: 10.

Comments on this clone: Other nucleotide sequences in the sample specify the same CDR3. The V gene is TRBV29-1, the J gene TRBJ1-2; D gene unclear. V shed 4 bases and J shed 4 bases, with 7 bases lying between them. The CDR3 is 11 residues long. The germline V gene has CDR1 SQVTM and CDR2 ANQGSEA. The CDR3 reads CSVAAGYGYTF. The CDR3 DNA reads as TGCAGCGTTGCTGCCGGCTATGGCTACACCTTC.

The V call is TRBV29-1, the J call TRBJ1-2; 9 bases align to TRBD1. CDR1 is SQVTM and CDR2 is ANQGSEA in the germline V gene. This CDR3 spans 14 amino acids. V shed 5 bases, J shed 4 bases, and the junction held 8 bases outside the gene matches. The CDR3 sequence: CSVSPGQGTYGYTF. CDR3 nucleotide sequence: TGCAGCGTTAGCCCGGGACAGGGAACCTATGGCTACACCTTC.

About this clone itself: Other DNA sequences from this sample encode an identical CDR3 as well. The chain uses TRBV4-3 and TRBJ2-5; D not certain. V was shortened by 1 base and J by 2 bases, with 11 bases between the two germline ends. The length of the CDR3 is 15 residues. CDR1 is LGHNA, CDR2 YSLEER, per germline. The DNA of the CDR3 is TGCGCCAGCAGCCAAGTCTGGACGGCACAAGAGACCCAGTACTTC. Its protein is CASSQVWTAQETQYF.

This chain uses TRBV27 with TRBJ2-5; tentative D call: TRBD2 (6 bases). Germline V gene sequence: CDR1 MNHEY, CDR2 SMNVEV (reference sequence). V dropped 2 bases and J dropped 0 bases, with 16 bases sitting between them. The CDR3 runs 17 residues. CDR3 DNA sequence: TGTGCCAGCAGTTTAATAGCGGAGCCCCGGTACCAAGAGACCCAGTACTTC. Translation gives CASSLIAEPRYQETQYF.